This entry describes one T cell receptor (beta chain). The antigen is unknown. Beta-chain TCR cDNA was generated via 5'RACE template switching with UMIs. TCRdb reprocessed the 5' RACE reads, with one entry per CDR3 protein and no DNA. This listing includes under 200,000 distinct CDR3 sequences. The germline V gene encodes CDR1 LGHDT and CDR2 YNNKEL (reference sequence). There are 18 residues in the CDR3. The sample originates from a study of T cells expressing NK-cell markers. Study summary: Sorted CD3+CD56-NKG2C+, CD3+CD56+NKG2C+ and CD3+CD56+NKG2C- T cells supplied the TCR beta repertoires. HCMV seropositivity characterized most of the eight sequenced donors, and seronegativity one.

General study points: Dominant NKG2C+ clonotype frequencies of about 1.0-7.0% of CD8+ T cells were measured in five or six donors.

The gene calls are TRBV3-1 and TRBJ2-5; with no DNA, the TCRdb D assignment of TRBD2 cannot be verified. This receptor was obtained from a woman between 18 and 70 years old in good health. The sequenced material came from blood T cells: a sorted CD56 or NKG2C T cell subset, CD4+ or CD8+ T cells, or bulk PBMC T cells (not recorded which). The CDR3 is CASSQASRGLAGGETQYF.